The clone carrying this T cell receptor beta chain has only one observation. V was pared by 4 bases and J by 7 bases, with 9 bases of the junction left unmatched. This CDR3 contains 14 residues. Germline V gene sequence: CDR1 SGDLS, CDR2 YYNGEE. This sample stems from a study of blood T cells in healthy people across ages. Using a J-beta primer mix together with a sample-barcoded 5' primer, a second PCR was run for 7 to 11 cycles. TCRdb ran MiXCR on the 5' RACE reads and lists one entry per CDR3 protein. The data show 1.5 million to 2 million distinct CDR3 sequences, approximately 50% seen once. The clonotype was recovered from a woman in her forties in good health. The chain links TRBV9 to TRBJ2-5; 8 bases fit TRBD2. The sample was blood. The CDR3 here is CASSPPTGGGTQYF. The CDR3 DNA sequence: TGTGCCAGCAGCCCCCCAACGGGAGGGGGGACCCAGTACTTC. The variable domain in full, with the rest retrieved from reference TRBV9 and TRBJ2-5, is DSGVTQTPKHLITATGQRVTLRCSPRSGDLSVYWYQQSLDQGLQFLIQYYNGEERAKGNILERFSAQQFPDLHSELNLSSLELGDSALYFCASSPPTGGGTQYFGPGTRLLVL.